These T cell receptor beta chains were read from a single sample in a study of cytomegalovirus exposure and HLA in healthy donors. Method: immunoSEQ multiplex PCR; TCRdb's copy keeps in-frame clones and lacks some. The data hold 100,000 to 150,000 clones, with roughly 90% observed a single time. The sequencing input was PBMCs. These receptors were taken from a young woman in good health and CMV-seronegative. Each CDR3 is given with its conserved first and last residue. D genes are given only for firm matches. Clone sizes are given selectively: once, few, many, or a class where the clone is expanded.

TRBV11-3,TRBD1,TRBJ1-2,NA,CASSPRQGLNYGYTF,TGTGCCAGCAGCCCTCGACAGGGATTAAACTATGGCTACACCTTC
TRBV7-6,NA,TRBJ1-1,few,CASSLGVAGTNTEAFF,TGTGCCAGCAGCTTAGGGGTCGCAGGTACGAACACTGAAGCTTTCTTT
TRBV5-1,TRBD2,TRBJ2-1,NA,CASSYGGLADSYNEQFF,TGCGCCAGCAGCTATGGAGGACTAGCGGACTCCTACAATGAGCAGTTCTTC
TRBV4-1,NA,TRBJ2-7,NA,CASSQEDRSYEQYF,TGCGCCAGCAGCCAAGAGGACAGATCCTACGAGCAGTACTTC
TRBV13,NA,TRBJ1-5,NA,CASSLGRINQPQHF,TGTGCCAGCAGCCTAGGCAGGATTAATCAGCCCCAGCATTTT
TRBV19,TRBD2,TRBJ2-5,NA,CASSLAGGQETQYF,TGTGCCAGTAGTTTAGCGGGAGGGCAAGAGACCCAGTACTTC
TRBV4-1,NA,TRBJ1-1,few,CASTLSGAGATEAFF,TGCGCCAGCACCCTCAGTGGGGCAGGGGCCACTGAAGCTTTCTTT
TRBV5-6,TRBD2,TRBJ2-7,NA,CASSLAAGGPREQYF,TGTGCCAGCAGCCTGGCGGCGGGAGGGCCGCGCGAGCAGTACTTC
TRBV29-1,NA,TRBJ2-7,NA,CSVYQGAYEQYF,TGCAGCGTCTACCAGGGCGCCTACGAGCAGTACTTC
TRBV5-4,TRBD2,TRBJ2-3,NA,CASSLEAARTSGTDTQYF,TGTGCCAGCAGCTTGGAGGCGGCCCGGACTAGCGGCACAGATACGCAGTATTTT
TRBV6-5,NA,TRBJ1-4,NA,CASSYVSGTTPEKLFF,TGTGCCAGCAGTTACGTCAGCGGGACAACCCCTGAAAAACTGTTTTTT
TRBV5-1,TRBD1,TRBJ2-7,NA,CASSPRTGSWEQYF,TGCGCCAGCAGCCCGAGGACAGGGAGTTGGGAGCAGTACTTC
TRBV10-1,NA,TRBJ2-3,NA,CASSESYRSTQYF,TGCGCCAGCAGTGAGTCTTATAGGAGTACGCAGTATTTT
TRBV4-1,NA,TRBJ1-1,NA,CASSQEVSRNTEAFF,TGCGCCAGCAGCCAAGAAGTTTCGAGGAACACTGAAGCTTTCTTT
TRBV2,TRBD1,TRBJ2-2,NA,CASRRQGSTGELFF,TGTGCCAGCAGGCGACAGGGAAGCACCGGGGAGCTGTTTTTT
TRBV19,NA,TRBJ1-1,NA,CASERRGNTEAFF,TGTGCCAGCGAAAGAAGGGGGAACACTGAAGCTTTCTTT
TRBV29-1,TRBD1,TRBJ1-2,NA,CSVAPGQGYGYTF,TGCAGCGTAGCCCCTGGACAGGGCTATGGCTACACCTTC
TRBV4-2,NA,TRBJ2-3,NA,CASSSAYRLSTDTQYF,TGTGCCAGCAGCTCCGCGTATCGACTGAGCACAGATACGCAGTATTTT
TRBV11-2,TRBD2,TRBJ2-1,NA,CASSLVPSGRIYNEQFF,TGTGCCAGCAGCTTAGTTCCCAGCGGGAGGATTTACAATGAGCAGTTCTTC
TRBV4-1,TRBD2,TRBJ2-7,NA,CASSLHNTKTSATYEQYF,TGCGCCAGCAGCCTACACAACACAAAAACTAGCGCGACCTACGAGCAGTACTTC
TRBV27,TRBD1,TRBJ1-2,NA,CASSLAVPGGFYGYTF,TGTGCCAGCAGTTTAGCGGTGCCAGGGGGGTTTTATGGCTACACCTTC
TRBV4-1,NA,TRBJ2-3,NA,CASSQTEGEGTQYF,TGCGCCAGCAGCCAGACGGAGGGAGAGGGAACGCAGTATTTT
TRBV5-1,TRBD1,TRBJ2-5,NA,CASSFLLLRGQGRETQYF,TGCGCCAGCAGCTTTCTCCTCCTTCGGGGACAGGGAAGGGAGACCCAGTACTTC
TRBV7-6,NA,TRBJ2-1,NA,CASSLERGGSYNEQFF,TGTGCCAGCAGCTTAGAAAGAGGGGGCTCCTACAATGAGCAGTTCTTC